The sequence of this TCR beta chain was determined in a study of T cell responses to AZD1222 COVID-19 vaccine. Findings of the study overall: Clonal diversity was possibly underestimated; the donors were predominantly white British and more often female. Seropositivity was recorded at baseline in only 6 or 7 AZD1222 recipients. Spike-specific TCR breadth and depth rose after two AZD1222 doses.

This CDR3 has 13 residues. J gave up 4 bases and V 4 bases, and 0 bases lay outside the gene matches. TCRdb's copy holds only in-frame clones and misses some; the assay was immunoSEQ multiplex PCR. The table lists 100,000 to 150,000 clones, 93% of them singletons, with around 5% in the top ten. Concerning this clone itself: Its target is unknown.

This sequence joins TRBV12-3 or TRBV12-4 and TRBJ1-1; 10 bases align to TRBD1. Sequencing used peripheral blood, obtained on day 0 of AZD1222 vaccination. The TCR comes from an adult in good health. CDR3 loop: CASSWTGGTEAFF. The CDR3 bases are TGTGCCAGCAGTTGGACAGGGGGCACTGAAGCTTTCTTT.